Following are 3 T cell receptor beta chains from one sample sequenced in a study of blood T cells in healthy people across ages. Primers used in a second PCR of roughly 6 to 11 cycles were a sample-barcoded 5' primer and a J-beta primer mix. Via MiXCR, TCRdb re-called the 5' RACE reads, giving one row per CDR3 protein. Of some 1.5 million distinct CDR3 sequences listed, about 30% are singletons. The sequenced material came from blood. The receptors come from a woman in her twenties or thirties in good health.

This clonotype was seen at least ten times. The rearrangement links TRBV12-3 or TRBV12-4 to TRBJ2-6; no firm D call. V was pared by 5 bases and J by 2 bases, with 7 bases between. The CDR3 spans 14 residues. CDR3 bases: TGTGCCAGCAGTCAATGGGCTGGGGCCAACGTCCTGACTTTC. Translated, it gives CASSQWAGANVLTF.

The rearrangement links TRBV12-3 or TRBV12-4 to TRBJ2-3; tentatively, D is TRBD1 (6 bases). V lost 1 base, J lost 8 bases, and 25 bases lay in between. The CDR3 sequence is 18 residues long. The CDR3 spells CASSLERGLGAVASTQYF. The CDR3 DNA is TGTGCCAGCAGTTTAGAACGGGGTTTGGGGGCGGTCGCCTCTACGCAGTATTTT.

A few counts support this clonotype. J is TRBJ2-1 and V is TRBV9, with D possibly matching TRBD1 (7 bases). CDR1 is SGDLS, CDR2 YYNGEE, per germline. Deletions cut 2 bases from V and 9 bases from J, with 21 bases between. CDR3 length: 16 amino acids. Written as DNA, the CDR3 is TGTGCCAGCAGCGTGGCGGGGCAGGGGGGTACAATTGAGCAGTTCTTC. It codes for CASSVAGQGGTIEQFF.